A selection of T cell receptor beta chains follows, all from one sample in a study of human T cells and chemical hapten exposure. TCRdb reprocessed the RACE reads via MiXCR and lists one record per CDR3 protein. This table holds a few hundred thousand distinct CDR3 sequences, 6% to 7% found once. The material sequenced was whole blood, taken in connection with sensitization to the hapten diphenylcyclopropenone (DPC). These TCRs come from a young woman with alopecia areata. Some clones in this sample may be carry-over from other donors' samples. CDR3s include the opening cysteine and the closing phenylalanine or tryptophan. D genes are given only for firm matches. The size entry is marked missing in some rows and otherwise reads once, few, many or a size class.

V gene	J gene	clone size	D gene	CDR3 DNA	CDR3 protein
TRBV3-1	TRBJ2-1	few	-	TGTGCCAGCAGCCAAGATACAATCTCCTACAATGAGCAGTTCTTC	CASSQDTISYNEQFF
TRBV20-1	TRBJ2-7	few	-	TGCAGTGCTAGAGATTCGTGGGACGAGCAGTACTTC	CSARDSWDEQYF
TRBV7-9	TRBJ1-2	-	-	TGTGCCAGCAGCTTAGTACAGTCTAACTATGGCTACACCTTC	CASSLVQSNYGYTF
TRBV9	TRBJ2-5	many	-	TGTGCCAGCAGCCCAGTCGGAGGGGGAGAGACCCAGTACTTC	CASSPVGGGETQYF
TRBV7-3	TRBJ2-3	few	TRBD1	TGTGCCAGCAGATCCGGACAGGGATCGGATACGCAGTATTTT	CASRSGQGSDTQYF
TRBV6-2/TRBV6-3	TRBJ2-7	few	TRBD1	TGTGCCACCGGGGACAGTTCCTACGAGCAGTACTTC	CATGDSSYEQYF
TRBV11-2	TRBJ2-4	-	-	TGTGCCAGCAGCTTAGCAGTAGCCAAAAACATTCAGTACTTC	CASSLAVAKNIQYF
TRBV19	TRBJ2-2	many	-	TGTGCCAGTAGTCACACGGGGGGCTGGAACACCGGGGAGCTGTTTTTT	CASSHTGGWNTGELFF
TRBV10-2	TRBJ2-3	many	-	TGCGCCAGCAGTGAGAGCGGCCGCACAGATACGCAGTATTTT	CASSESGRTDTQYF
TRBV7-6	TRBJ1-1	many	TRBD1	TGTGCCAGCAGCCCCAGGGGGGCTGAAGCTTTCTTT	CASSPRGAEAFF
TRBV18	TRBJ1-1	few	TRBD1	TGTGCCAGCTCACCACTTGAGGGGGCGATTGGGGTCACTGAAGCTTTCTTT	CASSPLEGAIGVTEAFF
TRBV5-1	TRBJ1-6	few	-	TGCGCCAGCAGCGCCCTTACTCCAGGGCCCCTGAATTCACCCCTCCACTTT	CASSALTPGPLNSPLHF
TRBV6-2/TRBV6-3	TRBJ1-2	many	TRBD1	TGTGCCAGCAGTCCGGGGGACAGGAGCCATGGCTACACCTTC	CASSPGDRSHGYTF
TRBV5-1	TRBJ2-5	many	-	TGCGCCAGCAGCTTGTTAGGGCTACAACAAGAGACCCAGTACTTC	CASSLLGLQQETQYF
TRBV20-1	TRBJ2-2	-	TRBD1	TGCAGTGCTAGAGTTTTACGAGGACAGGGACCCACCGGGGAGCTGTTTTTT	CSARVLRGQGPTGELFF
TRBV11-2	TRBJ2-3	few	-	TGTGCCAGCAGCTTAAGTTTATCTAGCAATTTT	CASSLSLSSNF
TRBV21-1	TRBJ1-1	many	-	TGTGCCAGCAGCGCTGGACAGGGGAACACTGAAGCTTTCTTT	CASSAGQGNTEAFF
TRBV7-2	TRBJ1-2	few	TRBD1	TGTGCCAGCACCGATGGTCCTGGGACAGGGTCCAACTATGGCTACACCTTC	CASTDGPGTGSNYGYTF
TRBV7-2	TRBJ2-1	-	-	TGTGCCAGCAGCTTATTCGGGTACAATGAGCAGTTCTTC	CASSLFGYNEQFF
TRBV6-5	TRBJ2-7	many	-	TGTGCCAGCAGCCGGGACGTATCCTACGAGCAGTACTTC	CASSRDVSYEQYF
TRBV27	TRBJ1-6	many	-	TGTGCCAGCAGTCTACGGACGGATTATAATTCACCCCTCCACTTT	CASSLRTDYNSPLHF
TRBV7-2	TRBJ2-3	many	-	TGTGCCAGCAGCTTAGGGGATACGGTATCATCCACAGATACGCAGTATTTT	CASSLGDTVSSTDTQYF
TRBV20-1	TRBJ1-1	many	TRBD1	TGCAGTTCACCGGACAGGGGGAACACTGAAGCTTTCTTT	CSSPDRGNTEAFF
TRBV12-3/TRBV12-4	TRBJ2-3	many	-	TGTGCCAGCAGTTTAAGCCTAGATACGCAGTATTTT	CASSLSLDTQYF
TRBV27	TRBJ2-7	-	-	TGTGCCAGCAGTCCGCCCCGTAGCTCCTACGAGCAGTACTTC	CASSPPRSSYEQYF
TRBV5-4	TRBJ1-1	few	-	TGTGCCAGCAGCTGGAATACAGGTATGAACACTGAAGCTTTCTTT	CASSWNTGMNTEAFF
TRBV11-2	TRBJ1-5	many	-	TGTGCCAGCAGCTTATCTTTCGGGACAATGCAGCCCCAGCATTTT	CASSLSFGTMQPQHF
TRBV6-2/TRBV6-3	TRBJ1-4	many	-	TGTGCCAGCAGCTATAATGCGATGTCAACTAATGAAAAACTGTTTTTT	CASSYNAMSTNEKLFF
TRBV10-3	TRBJ2-3	-	-	TGTGCCATCAGTGAGTTGGGGACGGGGGATACGCAGTATTTT	CAISELGTGDTQYF
TRBV7-2	TRBJ2-6	-	-	TGTGCCAGCACCTCAGCGGGCTCTGGGGCCAACGTCCTGACTTTC	CASTSAGSGANVLTF
TRBV3-1	TRBJ2-1	few	-	TGTGCCAGCAGCCCGTTGGGGACTTCGAATGAGCAGTTCTTC	CASSPLGTSNEQFF
TRBV6-6	TRBJ2-5	many	-	TGTGCCAGCAGTTTACCGCACGGGAGCCAAGAGACCCAGTACTTC	CASSLPHGSQETQYF
TRBV19	TRBJ1-5	few	TRBD1	TGTGCCAGTAGTACCTACGGGACAGGGGGCCATCAGCCCCAGCATTTT	CASSTYGTGGHQPQHF
TRBV29-1	TRBJ2-7	many	-	TGCAGCGTTAGTAAGGGGAGTACCTACGAGCAGTACTTC	CSVSKGSTYEQYF
TRBV6-6	TRBJ2-7	many	-	TGTGCCAGTAGACAGTCAACCTACGAGCAGTACTTC	CASRQSTYEQYF
TRBV7-9	TRBJ2-7	few	TRBD2	TGTGCCAGCAGCTTAGTTGGTAGCGGGGTCTACGAGCAGTACTTC	CASSLVGSGVYEQYF
TRBV3-1	TRBJ1-1	many	-	TGTGCCAGCAGCCAAGATCCATTCGTGGTCCCCTACTTT	CASSQDPFVVPYF
TRBV4-3	TRBJ2-7	many	TRBD1	TGCGCCAGCAGCCCAGGGACAGGGGAACACGAGCAGTACTTC	CASSPGTGEHEQYF
TRBV29-1	TRBJ2-1	many	-	TGCAGCGTTGAGGAGGGGTATGAGCAGTTCTTC	CSVEEGYEQFF
TRBV3-1	TRBJ1-1	-	-	TGTGCCAGCAGCCGGGACTGGGGAGGAACTGAAGCTTTCTTT	CASSRDWGGTEAFF
TRBV15	TRBJ1-6	many	-	TGTGCCACCAGCAGAGATTTTGGGGTGGGATCACCCCTCCACTTT	CATSRDFGVGSPLHF
TRBV4-3	TRBJ2-7	many	-	TGCGCCAGCAGCCAAGATTTCGCGGAGGGGCTTGTTTCCGAGCAGTACTTC	CASSQDFAEGLVSEQYF
TRBV5-4	TRBJ1-1	many	-	TGTGCCAGCAGCTTGACGGGGCTGAACACTGAAGCTTTCTTT	CASSLTGLNTEAFF
TRBV6-2/TRBV6-3	TRBJ1-1	many	TRBD1	TGTGCCAGCAGTCGGGACAGGGTGAACACTGAAGCTTTCTTT	CASSRDRVNTEAFF
TRBV5-1	TRBJ1-3	-	-	TGCGCCAGCAGCTTGTACGGTTCTGGAAACACCATATATTTT	CASSLYGSGNTIYF
TRBV7-2	TRBJ2-7	-	TRBD2	TGTGCCAGCAGCTTACTAGCGGGGGGGCCGGTGGAGTACTTC	CASSLLAGGPVEYF
TRBV10-3	TRBJ2-5	few	-	TGTGCCATCAGTGAAAGGGGAGAGACCCAGTACTTC	CAISERGETQYF
TRBV4-3	TRBJ2-7	few	-	TGCGCCAGCAGCCAAGGGGGGTGGCCAGGGGGGCCCTACGAGCAGTACTTC	CASSQGGWPGGPYEQYF
TRBV5-1	TRBJ2-1	-	-	TGCGCCAGCAGCCTCCCCGGCAATGAGCAGTTCTTC	CASSLPGNEQFF
TRBV5-4	TRBJ1-1	few	-	TGTGCCAGCAGTTACGATCGGACTGAAGCTTTCTTT	CASSYDRTEAFF
TRBV5-6	TRBJ2-1	many	TRBD1	TGTGCCAGCAGGGGGACAGTCAGCTCCTACAATGAGCAGTTCTTC	CASRGTVSSYNEQFF
TRBV7-6	TRBJ1-4	many	TRBD1	TGTGCCAGCAGCTCAACCCTGACAGGGAGGGATGAAAAACTGTTTTTT	CASSSTLTGRDEKLFF
TRBV6-2/TRBV6-3	TRBJ2-7	-	TRBD1	TGTGCCAGCAGTTACCCCGGGACAGGGGTAGGCCCCTCCTACGAGCAGTACTTC	CASSYPGTGVGPSYEQYF
TRBV7-2	TRBJ1-5	many	-	TGTGCCAGCAGCGAGTTGGGGGCGGATCAGCCCCAGCATTTT	CASSELGADQPQHF
TRBV28	TRBJ1-5	many	-	TGTGCCAGCAGTTCCCCCGCGGGGGGGTTTATGGGCAATCAGCCCCAGCATTTT	CASSSPAGGFMGNQPQHF
TRBV3-1	TRBJ1-6	-	-	TGTGCCAGCAGCCAAGGTGCAGGGGTGGTATCACCCCTCCACTTT	CASSQGAGVVSPLHF
TRBV29-1	TRBJ2-2	many	-	TGCAGCGTTGACACCGGGGAGCTGTTTTTT	CSVDTGELFF
TRBV6-1	TRBJ2-1	-	-	TGTGCCAGCAGTGAAATGGTCACTGAGTGGGATGAGCAGTTCTTC	CASSEMVTEWDEQFF